A single sample is the source of the 30 T cell receptor beta chains below, sequenced in a study of control samples from healthy donors and cancer patients. The data were produced by immunoSEQ multiplex PCR, yet TCRdb's version contains in-frame clones alone and is incomplete. Among some 120,000 clones listed, approximately 87% were seen once. The sample consisted of blood. The receptors originated from a man younger than 45 in good health.

The chain couples TRBV4-2 to TRBJ1-4, with D perhaps matching TRBD1 (6 bases). The ends were cut back, 0 bases at V and 12 bases at J, with 14 bases in the middle. Germline V lookup: CDR1 LGHNA, CDR2 YNFKEQ. The CDR3 has 14 amino acids. The CDR3 loop reads CASSQDPGRGELFF. The CDR3 bases are TGTGCCAGCAGCCAAGACCCGGGCAGGGGCGAACTGTTTTTT.

The chain carries TRBV4-2 and TRBJ2-7; perhaps TRBD1 as D (6 bases). The CDR3 runs 14 residues. V was shortened by 2 bases and J by 5 bases, with 13 bases between the two germline ends. Germline V gene data show CDR1 as LGHNA and CDR2 as YNFKEQ. Here the CDR3 reads CASSQFGTSNEQYF. DNA for the CDR3: TGTGCCAGCAGCCAATTCGGGACAAGCAACGAGCAGTACTTC.

The V call is TRBV9, the J call TRBJ2-1; the match to TRBD1 covers 12 bases. Looked up from germline, CDR1 is SGDLS and CDR2 is YYNGEE. The CDR3 totals 15 residues. V lost 2 bases and J lost 4; bases outside the gene matches: 1. The CDR3 coding sequence is TGTGCCAGCAGCGTGGGACAGGGGGCTTACAATGAGCAGTTCTTC. Translation: CASSVGQGAYNEQFF.

The table lists this clone with a count of one. The chain uses TRBV6-1 and TRBJ2-3, with D perhaps matching TRBD1 or TRBD2 (5 bases each). The CDR3 spans 16 residues. V shed 4 bases and J shed 0 bases, with 14 bases lying between them. Germline V lookup: CDR1 MNHNS, CDR2 SASEGT. The CDR3 loop is CASSGQRGLSTDTQYF. CDR3 sequence (DNA): TGTGCCAGCAGTGGGCAGAGGGGCTTAAGCACAGATACGCAGTATTTT.

In its sample, this clone was seen a few times. The V and J genes are TRBV2 and TRBJ2-1; no reliable D call. The CDR3 sequence is 14 residues long. Looked up from germline, CDR1 is SNHLY and CDR2 is FYNNEI. The V and J ends lost 4 bases and 8 bases respectively, with 15 bases between them. CDR3 nucleotides: TGTGCCAGCAGTGGACTCCTGCTGAGCGATGAGCAGTTCTTC. Encoded protein: CASSGLLLSDEQFF. The full variable domain, completed using reference TRBV2 and TRBJ2-1, is EPEVTQTPSHQVTQMGQEVILRCVPISNHLYFYWYRQILGQKVEFLVSFYNNEISEKSEIFDDQFSVERPDGSNFTLKIRSTKLEDSAMYFCASSGLLLSDEQFFGPGTRLTVL.

This clone was counted a few times. This CDR3 is also generated by other DNA sequences in the sample. This rearrangement joins TRBV7-3 to TRBJ1-2; TRBD1 matches at 8 bases. The CDR3 consists of 13 residues. The junction had 3 bases not matched to a gene; V was cut back by 5 bases and J by 4 bases. Germline V lookup: CDR1 SGHTA, CDR2 FQGTGA. This CDR3 is CASSPGTGYGYTF. The CDR3 DNA is TGTGCCAGCAGCCCCGGGACAGGCTATGGCTACACCTTC.

This clone was seen a handful of times. The chain links TRBV19 to TRBJ2-6; D is perhaps TRBD2 (6 bases). Trimming left V 4 bases short and J 4 bases short, with 14 bases between. The CDR3 extends over 16 amino acids. Germline-derived CDR1 and CDR2 are LNHDA and SQIVND (reference sequence). The CDR3, as DNA: TGTGCCAGTAGTAGCTCGTTGGGAGGAGGGGCCAACGTCCTGACTTTC. Its protein is CASSSSLGGGANVLTF.

The chain recombines TRBV7-2 with TRBJ1-3; 7 bases line up with TRBD1. Trimming removed 5 bases from V and 2 bases from J; junction bases left unmatched: 6. There are 15 residues in the CDR3. The germline V gene encodes CDR1 SGHTA and CDR2 FQGNSA. CDR3: CASSHEGAAGNTIYF. CDR3 in DNA: TGTGCCAGCAGCCATGAGGGGGCTGCTGGAAACACCATATATTTT.

This clone was counted a few times. This rearrangement joins TRBV9 to TRBJ1-1; the D gene is possibly TRBD1 (5 bases). Looked up from germline, CDR1 is SGDLS and CDR2 is YYNGEE. CDR3 size: 15 residues. V shed 0 bases and J shed 1 base, with 10 bases lying between them. In DNA, the CDR3 is TGTGCCAGCAGCGTAGGGGCAGGGCAGAACACTGAAGCTTTCTTT. The encoded protein is CASSVGAGQNTEAFF.

The V call is TRBV4-1, the J call TRBJ1-2; D might be TRBD1 (6 bases). The ends were cut back, 0 bases at V and 1 base at J, with 15 bases in the middle. CDR3 length: 17 residues. Germline lookup yields CDR1 MGHRA and CDR2 YSYEKL. The CDR3 coding sequence is TGCGCCAGCAGCCAAGAGGGTCGGACAGCCTTTAACTATGGCTACACCTTC. Translation gives CASSQEGRTAFNYGYTF.

The CDR3 is CASSPTQPGSPLHF. CDR3 bases: TGTGCCAGCAGCCCCACCCAGCCGGGGTCACCCCTCCACTTT. The gene calls are TRBV25-1 and TRBJ1-6; unclear D gene. V was trimmed by 6 bases and J by 10 bases, leaving 16 bases between them. CDR1 and CDR2 from the germline V gene are MGHDK and SYGVNS. The CDR3 covers 14 residues.

This clone turned up a few times. This chain joins TRBV7-2 and TRBJ2-3; tentatively, D is TRBD2 (7 bases). Germline values: CDR1 SGHTA, CDR2 FQGNSA. The CDR3 has 16 residues. Trimming stripped 4 bases from V and 2 bases from J, with 16 bases between. The CDR3 region is CASSSVRGGATDTQYF. In DNA form, the CDR3 reads TGTGCCAGCAGCTCTGTCCGAGGGGGGGCCACAGATACGCAGTATTTT.

This chain uses TRBV5-1 with TRBJ2-2; D call uncertain. CDR1 and CDR2 (germline): SGHRS, YFSETQ. This CDR3 is built from 15 residues. Trimming took off 0 bases at V and 5 bases at J, with 11 bases between the two ends. CDR3 bases: TGCGCCAGCAGCTTGGACGGGCGGTCGACCGGGGAGCTGTTTTTT. Protein product: CASSLDGRSTGELFF.

The DNA for the CDR3 is TGTGCCAGCAGTTTAGCGGGGGGCACAGATACGCAGTATTTT. Amino acids: CASSLAGGTDTQYF. The chain couples TRBV3-1 (or the pseudogene TRBV3-2) to TRBJ2-3; 9 bases match TRBD2. V was clipped by 6 bases and J by 1 base; unmatched bases: 2. CDR3 length: 14 residues. Germline V gives CDR1 LGHDT, CDR2 YNNKEL (reference sequence).

The CDR3 sequence: CAISPRQASNYGYTF. The CDR3 bases are TGTGCCATCAGCCCCAGACAGGCTTCTAACTATGGCTACACCTTC. The chain links TRBV10-3 to TRBJ1-2; D perhaps matches TRBD1 (6 bases). V was cut by 6 bases and J by 0 bases, with 14 bases left in between. The CDR3 totals 15 residues. Looked up from germline, CDR1 is ENHRY and CDR2 is SYGVKD.

The CDR3 is CAISESTSGGNEQFF. CDR3 coding DNA: TGTGCCATCAGTGAGTCAACTAGCGGGGGGAATGAGCAGTTCTTC. V is TRBV10-3 and J is TRBJ2-1, with 12 positions matching TRBD2. V lost 0 bases, J lost 7 bases, and 1 base stayed unmatched. The V gene's germline CDR1 is ENHRY and CDR2 SYGVKD. The CDR3 contains 15 residues.

The chain uses TRBV10-3 and TRBJ1-5, with D uncertain. Trimming shortened V by 3 bases and J by 6 bases, and 6 bases separated the two germline ends. CDR1 and CDR2 (germline): ENHRY, SYGVKD. The CDR3 contains 12 residues. CDR3 DNA: TGTGCCATCAGTGACGGAAGTCAGCCCCAGCATTTT. Residues: CAISDGSQPQHF.

The genes are TRBV5-8 and TRBJ2-3; tentatively, D is TRBD1 (5 bases). The CDR3 loop spans 14 amino acids. Germline CDR1 reads SGHTS; CDR2 reads YDEGEE. Trimming cost V 10 bases and J 0 bases, with 15 bases left between them. The CDR3 spells CAQGSRSSTDTQYF. CDR3 nucleotide sequence: TGTGCCCAGGGAAGTAGATCTAGCACAGATACGCAGTATTTT.

The J gene is TRBJ1-2, the V gene TRBV12-3 or TRBV12-4, with no clear D. The CDR3 length is 13 residues. V shed 5 bases and J shed 0 bases, with 7 bases lying between them. The CDR3 region has the DNA TGTGCCAGCAGTATCCCATCTAACTATGGCTACACCTTC. It encodes CASSIPSNYGYTF.

This clone was seen a few times. The DNA for the CDR3 is TGTGCCAGCAGCTTAAGACGGGATCAGCCCCAGCATTTT. It translates to CASSLRRDQPQHF. The chain is built from TRBV7-2 and TRBJ1-5; D is ambiguous. Germline CDR1 reads SGHTA; CDR2 reads FQGNSA. V was cut by 2 bases and J by 5 bases, with 7 bases left in between. There are 13 residues in the CDR3.

This rearrangement joins TRBV5-1 to TRBJ2-2; TRBD2 is a possible D gene (6 bases). There are 15 residues in the CDR3. The V and J ends lost 0 bases and 5 bases respectively, with 11 bases between them. Germline V gene data show CDR1 as SGHRS and CDR2 as YFSETQ. CDR3: CASSLAGDWTGELFF. The DNA for the CDR3 is TGCGCCAGCAGCTTGGCCGGGGACTGGACCGGGGAGCTGTTTTTT.

The CDR3 region is CASSQGLAGGPWNEQFF. CDR3 nucleotide sequence: TGTGCCAGCAGCCAAGGTTTAGCGGGGGGCCCGTGGAATGAGCAGTTCTTC. The chain employs TRBV4-2 and TRBJ2-1; 10 nucleotides match TRBD2. The ends lost 1 base at V and 7 bases at J; junction bases unmatched: 10. Germline CDR1 reads LGHNA; CDR2 reads YNFKEQ. The CDR3 spans 17 residues.

This clone has just one count. The V call is TRBV5-6, the J call TRBJ2-1; 14 nucleotides match TRBD2. The trim removed 4 bases at V and 8 bases at J, leaving 5 bases unmatched. This CDR3 is built from 15 residues. Germline CDR1 is SGHDT and CDR2 is YYEEEE. The CDR3 protein is CASSVTSGGVYEQFF. For the CDR3, the DNA is TGTGCCAGCAGCGTGACTAGCGGGGGGGTCTATGAGCAGTTCTTC.

J is TRBJ1-5 and V is TRBV4-1, with 7 bases aligning to TRBD1. J was trimmed by 2 bases and V by 0 bases; bases with no gene match: 1. The CDR3 is 15 residues long. The germline V gene has CDR1 MGHRA and CDR2 YSYEKL. CDR3 in DNA: TGCGCCAGCAGCCAAGAAACAGGGGGCAATCAGCCCCAGCATTTT. As protein: CASSQETGGNQPQHF.

This chain uses TRBV7-9 with TRBJ2-1; D may be TRBD1 (6 bases). Trimming shortened V by 0 bases and J by 3 bases, and 9 bases separated the two germline ends. Germline V gene lookup returns CDR1 SEHNR and CDR2 FQNEAQ (reference sequence). CDR3 length: 15 amino acids. This CDR3 is CASSLAWTDYNEQFF. The DNA of the CDR3 is TGTGCCAGCAGCTTAGCGTGGACAGACTACAATGAGCAGTTCTTC.

The rearrangement uses TRBV10-3 and TRBJ1-2; 7 nucleotides line up with TRBD1. CDR1 is ENHRY and CDR2 is SYGVKD in the germline V gene. CDR3 length: 18 amino acids. V shed 0 bases and J 8 bases; nucleotides not matched to a gene: 18. The CDR3 sequence is CAISESGTETTLMVGYTF. The CDR3 nucleotides are TGTGCCATCAGTGAGTCCGGGACAGAGACGACACTTATGGTGGGCTACACCTTC.

The chain has TRBV5-5 and TRBJ2-7, with TRBD1 as a possible D gene (6 bases). From germline, CDR1 is SGHKS and CDR2 YYEKEE (reference sequence). V lost 1 base and J 3 bases, leaving 11 bases between the germline ends. There are 14 residues in the CDR3. The CDR3 is CASSLPGVDYEQYF. The CDR3 DNA follows: TGTGCCAGCAGCTTGCCAGGGGTGGACTACGAGCAGTACTTC.

This rearrangement joins TRBV3-1 (or the pseudogene TRBV3-2) to TRBJ1-2; D remains ambiguous. CDR1 and CDR2 from the germline V gene are LGHDT and YNNKEL (reference sequence). V was pared by 4 bases and J by 0 bases, with 6 bases between. The CDR3 is 13 residues long. The DNA for the CDR3 is TGTGCCAGCAGCCGGTCGGCTAACTATGGCTACACCTTC. Translation: CASSRSANYGYTF.

This chain uses TRBV10-1 with TRBJ2-4; D may correspond to TRBD1 or TRBD2 (5 bases each). The CDR3 runs to 15 residues. Germline lookup yields CDR1 WNHNN and CDR2 SYGVQD (reference sequence). The V end lost 4 bases, the J end lost 1 base, and 11 bases lay between the germline ends. The CDR3 spells CASSGAGTAKNIQYF. The CDR3 DNA follows: TGCGCCAGCAGTGGGGCCGGGACCGCCAAAAACATTCAGTACTTC.

CDR3 protein: CASSHGFRGEKLFF. CDR3 in DNA: TGTGCCAGCAGCCACGGGTTTCGCGGTGAAAAACTGTTTTTT. This sequence joins TRBV3-1 (or the pseudogene TRBV3-2) and TRBJ1-4; no clear D. The CDR3 consists of 14 residues. Trimming removed 3 bases at V and 7 bases at J, with 12 bases between. CDR1 is LGHDT and CDR2 is YNNKEL in the germline V gene (reference sequence).